This is a list of T cell receptor beta chains from one sample in a study of shared clonotypes between healthy human individuals. Libraries were prepared by immunoSEQ multiplex PCR; TCRdb keeps only in-frame clonotypes and omits some of them. Of over 1.4 million clones listed, more than 95% are singletons. Sequenced input: naive CD4+ T cells sorted from blood. The receptors were gathered from a man aged 25-45 years in good health. Both conserved end residues are part of each CDR3. The order of the fields is CDR3 DNA, CDR3 protein, clone size, CDR3 length, D gene, J gene, V gene. D genes are given only for firm matches. The size entry is marked missing in some rows and otherwise reads once, few, many or a size class.

CDR3 DNA: TGTGCCAGCAGTCTCCTTAGGGGCACTGAAGCTTTCTTT; CDR3 protein: CASSLLRGTEAFF; clone size: NA; CDR3 length: 13; D gene: NA; J gene: TRBJ1-1; V gene: TRBV2
CDR3 DNA: TGTGCCAGTAAGGCAGGCGCTAACTATGGCTACACCTTC; CDR3 protein: CASKAGANYGYTF; clone size: NA; CDR3 length: 13; D gene: NA; J gene: TRBJ1-2; V gene: TRBV19
CDR3 DNA: TGTGCCAGCAGCTTATTTAGTAGGTTGGCAGGCCCTTCGTTCGCTTTCTTT; CDR3 protein: CASSLFSRLAGPSFAFF; clone size: NA; CDR3 length: 17; D gene: NA; J gene: TRBJ1-1; V gene: TRBV7-9
CDR3 DNA: TGTGCCAGCAGCCTCGGGACACTCCAAGAGACCCAGTACTTC; CDR3 protein: CASSLGTLQETQYF; clone size: NA; CDR3 length: 14; D gene: NA; J gene: TRBJ2-5; V gene: TRBV11-2
CDR3 DNA: TGTGCCAGCAGCCCGGGTCGGAGGGGTGGGGATGAGCAGTTCTTC; CDR3 protein: CASSPGRRGGDEQFF; clone size: NA; CDR3 length: 15; D gene: NA; J gene: TRBJ2-1; V gene: TRBV5-6
CDR3 DNA: TGTGCCAGCTCACCACCGGGACTAGCGCTAGCAGATACGCAGTATTTT; CDR3 protein: CASSPPGLALADTQYF; clone size: NA; CDR3 length: 16; D gene: TRBD2; J gene: TRBJ2-3; V gene: TRBV18
CDR3 DNA: TGTGCCAGTAAAAAAGAACAGACGGACTACGAGCAGTACTTC; CDR3 protein: CASKKEQTDYEQYF; clone size: once; CDR3 length: 14; D gene: NA; J gene: TRBJ2-7; V gene: TRBV6-5
CDR3 DNA: TGCGCCAGCAGCTTGGCTCCCGGGACAGGGTCTTTCGAGCAGTACTTC; CDR3 protein: CASSLAPGTGSFEQYF; clone size: NA; CDR3 length: 16; D gene: TRBD1; J gene: TRBJ2-7; V gene: TRBV5-1
CDR3 DNA: TGTGCCAGCTCACTTGGGGGGGCTGTCAATCAGCCCCAGCATTTT; CDR3 protein: CASSLGGAVNQPQHF; clone size: NA; CDR3 length: 15; D gene: NA; J gene: TRBJ1-5; V gene: TRBV18
CDR3 DNA: TGTGCCTGGAGTGTACCGGTTCCTGGAAACACCATATATTTT; CDR3 protein: CAWSVPVPGNTIYF; clone size: NA; CDR3 length: 14; D gene: NA; J gene: TRBJ1-3; V gene: TRBV30
CDR3 DNA: TGTGCCAGCAGCTCCCCTCCAGGACAGGGTCCTCGCTGGGATGGCTACACCTTC; CDR3 protein: CASSSPPGQGPRWDGYTF; clone size: NA; CDR3 length: 18; D gene: TRBD1; J gene: TRBJ1-2; V gene: TRBV11-2
CDR3 DNA: TGTGCCAGCAGCTTAGCTTCAGGGGGAGGGGTCTACGAGCAGTACTTC; CDR3 protein: CASSLASGGGVYEQYF; clone size: NA; CDR3 length: 16; D gene: NA; J gene: TRBJ2-7; V gene: TRBV7-6
CDR3 DNA: TGTGCCAGCAGCTTTCGAGGCTCCTACGAGCAGTACTTC; CDR3 protein: CASSFRGSYEQYF; clone size: once; CDR3 length: 13; D gene: NA; J gene: TRBJ2-7; V gene: TRBV5-4
CDR3 DNA: TGTGCCAGCAGCCCACCGGACAGGTTTCAGCCCCAGCATTTT; CDR3 protein: CASSPPDRFQPQHF; clone size: NA; CDR3 length: 14; D gene: TRBD1; J gene: TRBJ1-5; V gene: TRBV7-8
CDR3 DNA: TGTGCCAGCAGTTCCGGAGCGCCGGATACGCAGTATTTT; CDR3 protein: CASSSGAPDTQYF; clone size: NA; CDR3 length: 13; D gene: NA; J gene: TRBJ2-3; V gene: TRBV28
CDR3 DNA: TGTGCCAGCAGCGTAGCAGGGACTACCGCCTACGAGCAGTACTTC; CDR3 protein: CASSVAGTTAYEQYF; clone size: NA; CDR3 length: 15; D gene: TRBD2; J gene: TRBJ2-7; V gene: TRBV9
CDR3 DNA: TGTGCCAGCAGCCTCCAGGATGGGGGGACCTCTGGAAACACCATATATTTT; CDR3 protein: CASSLQDGGTSGNTIYF; clone size: NA; CDR3 length: 17; D gene: NA; J gene: TRBJ1-3; V gene: TRBV14
CDR3 DNA: TGTGCCAGCAGTCAGGACAGGAACAATGAGCAGTTCTTC; CDR3 protein: CASSQDRNNEQFF; clone size: NA; CDR3 length: 13; D gene: TRBD1; J gene: TRBJ2-1; V gene: TRBV2
CDR3 DNA: TGTGCCAGCAGGAACCCGGGACAGCACTACGAGCAGTACTTC; CDR3 protein: CASRNPGQHYEQYF; clone size: NA; CDR3 length: 14; D gene: TRBD1; J gene: TRBJ2-7; V gene: TRBV6-5
CDR3 DNA: TGTGCCAGCAGTTTATCCCGACGGATACCTCTCCGTGGCTACACCTTC; CDR3 protein: CASSLSRRIPLRGYTF; clone size: NA; CDR3 length: 16; D gene: NA; J gene: TRBJ1-2; V gene: TRBV28
CDR3 DNA: TGTGCCACCCCAAAAGGGGGAGGTGAGACCCAGTACTTC; CDR3 protein: CATPKGGGETQYF; clone size: NA; CDR3 length: 13; D gene: NA; J gene: TRBJ2-5; V gene: TRBV2
CDR3 DNA: TGTGCCAGCAGCTCCGCGGGGGCGCGGAACACCGGGGAGCTGTTTTTT; CDR3 protein: CASSSAGARNTGELFF; clone size: NA; CDR3 length: 16; D gene: NA; J gene: TRBJ2-2; V gene: TRBV5-4
CDR3 DNA: TGTGCCATCCGCCAAAGTTCAGATACGCAGTATTTT; CDR3 protein: CAIRQSSDTQYF; clone size: NA; CDR3 length: 12; D gene: NA; J gene: TRBJ2-3; V gene: TRBV10-3
CDR3 DNA: TGCGCCAGCGGCCCAAGGGGGAACACCGGGGAGCTGTTTTTT; CDR3 protein: CASGPRGNTGELFF; clone size: NA; CDR3 length: 14; D gene: NA; J gene: TRBJ2-2; V gene: TRBV5-1
CDR3 DNA: TGTGCCAGCAGCGAACTAGCGGGAGCCGGCAATGAGCAGTTCTTC; CDR3 protein: CASSELAGAGNEQFF; clone size: NA; CDR3 length: 15; D gene: TRBD2; J gene: TRBJ2-1; V gene: TRBV9
CDR3 DNA: TGTGCCAGCAGCTTAGGACGGGGACAGGTTCAAGGGGTTGACACTGAAGCTTTCTTT; CDR3 protein: CASSLGRGQVQGVDTEAFF; clone size: NA; CDR3 length: 19; D gene: TRBD1; J gene: TRBJ1-1; V gene: TRBV11-2
CDR3 DNA: TGTGCCAGCAGGAGGGGTGAAAAACTGTTTTTT; CDR3 protein: CASRRGEKLFF; clone size: NA; CDR3 length: 11; D gene: NA; J gene: TRBJ1-4; V gene: TRBV21-1
CDR3 DNA: TGTGCCAGCAGCCCCTCGCGGTTGGGAGATACTAATGAAAAACTGTTTTTT; CDR3 protein: CASSPSRLGDTNEKLFF; clone size: NA; CDR3 length: 17; D gene: NA; J gene: TRBJ1-4; V gene: TRBV7-9
CDR3 DNA: TGTGCCAGTAGTATAGATTTGGACACTGAAGCTTTCTTT; CDR3 protein: CASSIDLDTEAFF; clone size: NA; CDR3 length: 13; D gene: NA; J gene: TRBJ1-1; V gene: TRBV19
CDR3 DNA: TGTGCCAGCAGCCTCCCGGCTAGCGGCTACAATGAGCAGTTCTTC; CDR3 protein: CASSLPASGYNEQFF; clone size: NA; CDR3 length: 15; D gene: TRBD2; J gene: TRBJ2-1; V gene: TRBV14
CDR3 DNA: TGCGCCAGCAGCGAATACAGGGGGAGGAATGAGCAGTTCTTC; CDR3 protein: CASSEYRGRNEQFF; clone size: NA; CDR3 length: 14; D gene: TRBD1; J gene: TRBJ2-1; V gene: TRBV5-1
CDR3 DNA: TGTGCCAGCAGCCCCCACCGTGTGACAGGGAGTAACAATGAGCAGTTCTTC; CDR3 protein: CASSPHRVTGSNNEQFF; clone size: NA; CDR3 length: 17; D gene: TRBD1; J gene: TRBJ2-1; V gene: TRBV7-8
CDR3 DNA: TGTGCCAGCAGCCAACGAGGAGGTTTTGGAAACACCATATATTTT; CDR3 protein: CASSQRGGFGNTIYF; clone size: NA; CDR3 length: 15; D gene: NA; J gene: TRBJ1-3; V gene: TRBV14
CDR3 DNA: TGCAGCGTCATTACCGGGACTAGCGGGTCTGATGAGCAGTTCTTC; CDR3 protein: CSVITGTSGSDEQFF; clone size: once; CDR3 length: 15; D gene: TRBD2; J gene: TRBJ2-1; V gene: TRBV29-1
CDR3 DNA: TGTGCCAGCAGCTTTCTGGTTAGCAATCAGCCCCAGCATTTT; CDR3 protein: CASSFLVSNQPQHF; clone size: NA; CDR3 length: 14; D gene: NA; J gene: TRBJ1-5; V gene: TRBV5-5
CDR3 DNA: TGTGCCAGCAGTCCTCCGCAAGTGATGAGGACTGAAGCTTTCTTT; CDR3 protein: CASSPPQVMRTEAFF; clone size: NA; CDR3 length: 15; D gene: NA; J gene: TRBJ1-1; V gene: TRBV27
CDR3 DNA: TGTGCCAGCAGCAAACGATGGACAGTCTATGGCTACACCTTC; CDR3 protein: CASSKRWTVYGYTF; clone size: NA; CDR3 length: 14; D gene: NA; J gene: TRBJ1-2; V gene: TRBV6-5
CDR3 DNA: TGCGCCAGCAGCTTGCGCGGACACGAGCAGTACTTC; CDR3 protein: CASSLRGHEQYF; clone size: NA; CDR3 length: 12; D gene: NA; J gene: TRBJ2-7; V gene: TRBV5-1
CDR3 DNA: TGTGCCAGCAGTGAGGGACCGGGAGTTGGCACAGATACGCAGTATTTT; CDR3 protein: CASSEGPGVGTDTQYF; clone size: NA; CDR3 length: 16; D gene: NA; J gene: TRBJ2-3; V gene: TRBV2
CDR3 DNA: TGCGCCAGCAGCCATCGACAGGGGACCGCCTATGGCTACACCTTC; CDR3 protein: CASSHRQGTAYGYTF; clone size: NA; CDR3 length: 15; D gene: TRBD1; J gene: TRBJ1-2; V gene: TRBV4-3
CDR3 DNA: TGTGCCAGCAGTGAATATTTCAGCGGGGGGGAGCAGTTCTTC; CDR3 protein: CASSEYFSGGEQFF; clone size: NA; CDR3 length: 14; D gene: TRBD2; J gene: TRBJ2-1; V gene: TRBV25-1
CDR3 DNA: TGTGCCAGCTCACGGACCTCCTACGAGCAGTACTTC; CDR3 protein: CASSRTSYEQYF; clone size: NA; CDR3 length: 12; D gene: NA; J gene: TRBJ2-7; V gene: TRBV18
CDR3 DNA: TGTGCCAGCAGCCTCACCGACCTAGCGCAGTATTTT; CDR3 protein: CASSLTDLAQYF; clone size: NA; CDR3 length: 12; D gene: NA; J gene: TRBJ2-3; V gene: TRBV7-2
CDR3 DNA: TGTGCCAGCAGTTCACTAGCGGGAATATACACAGATACGCAGTATTTT; CDR3 protein: CASSSLAGIYTDTQYF; clone size: NA; CDR3 length: 16; D gene: TRBD2; J gene: TRBJ2-3; V gene: TRBV28
CDR3 DNA: TGTGCCAGCAGCTACCCCGGTGCAGGGGCTTACGAGCAGTACTTC; CDR3 protein: CASSYPGAGAYEQYF; clone size: NA; CDR3 length: 15; D gene: NA; J gene: TRBJ2-7; V gene: TRBV7-9
CDR3 DNA: TGTGCCAGCAGCGTGAGAGGGGGCTACGAGCAGTACTTC; CDR3 protein: CASSVRGGYEQYF; clone size: NA; CDR3 length: 13; D gene: NA; J gene: TRBJ2-7; V gene: TRBV9
CDR3 DNA: TGTGCCAGCAGCTTGATGGGTGCCGGACACGAGCAGTACTTC; CDR3 protein: CASSLMGAGHEQYF; clone size: NA; CDR3 length: 14; D gene: NA; J gene: TRBJ2-7; V gene: TRBV5-5
CDR3 DNA: TGCGCCAGCAGCTGGAGGGACAGCTCCTACAATGAGCAGTTCTTC; CDR3 protein: CASSWRDSSYNEQFF; clone size: once; CDR3 length: 15; D gene: NA; J gene: TRBJ2-1; V gene: TRBV5-1